Each of the 24 T cell receptor beta chains below was sequenced from the same sample in a study of T cell responses to AZD1222 COVID-19 vaccine. This table comes from immunoSEQ multiplex PCR, and its TCRdb copy is limited to in-frame clones, with some not included. The top ten hold about 3% of the sample, which has 150,000 to 200,000 clones, over 70% seen once. Sample: peripheral blood, taken on day 0 of MenACWY control vaccination. These receptors were taken from an adult in good health.

V gene TRBV18 combines with J gene TRBJ2-5, with no clear D. Germline loops: CDR1 KGHSH, CDR2 LQKENI. The CDR3 totals 14 residues. Trimming shortened V by 4 bases and J by 2 bases, and 11 bases separated the two germline ends. This chain's CDR3 is CASSLISEQETQYF. DNA of the CDR3: TGTGCCAGCTCACTCATAAGCGAGCAAGAGACCCAGTACTTC. The variable domain in full, with the rest retrieved from reference TRBV18 and TRBJ2-5, is NAGVMQNPRHLVRRRGQEARLRCSPMKGHSHVYWYRQLPEEGLKFMVYLQKENIIDESGMPKERFSAEFPKEGPSILRIQQVVRGDSAAYFCASSLISEQETQYFGPGTRLLVL.

The V gene is TRBV6-5, the J gene TRBJ2-5; D uncertain. The CDR3 sequence is 14 residues long. Trimming took 6 bases from V and 2 from J, leaving 13 bases between them. The germline V gene has CDR1 MNHEY and CDR2 SVGAGI. The CDR3 loop is CASRGTGRQETQYF. CDR3 sequence (DNA): TGTGCCAGCAGGGGAACCGGTCGTCAAGAGACCCAGTACTTC.

A few counts support this clone. The chain recombines TRBV12-3 or TRBV12-4 with TRBJ1-2; 7 nucleotides match TRBD1. The V segment lost 5 bases and the J segment 7 bases; nucleotides outside the gene matches: 7. CDR3 length equals 13 residues. For the CDR3, the DNA is TGTGCCAGCAGTCCCGAGACAGGGACTGGCTACACCTTC. Amino acid sequence: CASSPETGTGYTF.

This chain joins TRBV27 and TRBJ2-7; D is possibly TRBD2 (6 bases). The CDR3 is 14 residues long. Germline CDR1 is MNHEY and CDR2 is SMNVEV (reference sequence). V dropped 6 bases and J dropped 3 bases, with 15 bases sitting between them. In nucleotides, the CDR3 is TGTGCCAGCAGAACCGGGACTGAATTCTACGAGCAGTACTTC. It specifies CASRTGTEFYEQYF.

The rearrangement links TRBV25-1 to TRBJ2-5; D gene uncertain. V gave up 8 bases and J gave up 2 bases, with 15 bases separating them. From germline, CDR1 is MGHDK and CDR2 SYGVNS. The length of the CDR3 is 14 residues. DNA of the CDR3: TGTGCCAGCTCCCCCTATGGCGGTCAAGAGACCCAGTACTTC. It translates to CASSPYGGQETQYF.

This sequence joins TRBV5-8 and TRBJ2-7; D tentatively fits TRBD1 or TRBD2 (7 bases each). V lost 0 bases, J lost 6 bases, and 22 bases lay in between. Germline V CDR1 and CDR2: SGHTS, YDEGEE. This CDR3 region has 17 residues. In nucleotides, the CDR3 is TGTGCCAGCAGCTTGGAGGGGGCGGCGGGAGAGCGGCTCGAGCAGTACTTC. Residues: CASSLEGAAGERLEQYF.

This chain connects TRBV6-5 to TRBJ1-2, with D possibly TRBD1 on 6 matching bases. This CDR3 region has 14 residues. The V end was cut by 6 bases, the J end by 5 bases, with 16 bases between. Germline-derived CDR1 and CDR2 are MNHEY and SVGAGI. This CDR3 reads CASRTGDIGYGYTF. The DNA of the CDR3 is TGTGCCAGCAGAACGGGGGACATAGGGTATGGCTACACCTTC.

The CDR3 loop is CASTLGIGSGRGQFF. The CDR3 DNA reads TGTGCCAGCACATTGGGGATCGGCAGCGGGAGGGGACAGTTCTTC. The rearrangement links TRBV5-4 to TRBJ2-1, with 10 bases that match TRBD2. There are 15 residues in the CDR3. CDR1 SGHNT and CDR2 YYREEE come from the germline V gene (reference sequence). V lost 6 bases to trimming and J lost 13 bases; unmatched junction nucleotides: 16.

The V gene is TRBV3-1 (or the pseudogene TRBV3-2), the J gene TRBJ2-7, with TRBD1 identical over 12 bases. Germline CDR1 reads LGHDT; CDR2 reads YNNKEL (reference sequence). Unmatched junction bases numbered 6, after V lost 4 bases and J lost 5 bases. The CDR3 totals 15 residues. CDR3 DNA: TGTGCCAGCAGCCCGGGGACAGGGGGCTTGAACGAGCAGTACTTC. This gives the protein CASSPGTGGLNEQYF.

This chain uses TRBV28 with TRBJ1-4; TRBD1 aligns across 9 bases. CDR1 MDHEN and CDR2 SYDVKM come from the germline V gene. CDR3 length equals 15 residues. V shed 5 bases, J shed 4 bases, and the junction held 5 bases outside the gene matches. CDR3 region: CASSPLTGGNEKLFF. Here the CDR3 DNA reads TGTGCCAGCAGTCCCTTGACAGGGGGTAATGAAAAACTGTTTTTT.

The DNA of the CDR3 is TGTGCCAGCAACCCGGACAGGGTGGCCTATGGCTACACCTTC. It is translated as CASNPDRVAYGYTF. This chain connects TRBV2 to TRBJ1-2, with TRBD1 matching over 8 bases. Germline values: CDR1 SNHLY, CDR2 FYNNEI. The CDR3 is made up of 14 amino acids. Unmatched junction bases numbered 8, after V lost 7 bases and J lost 4 bases.

This chain uses TRBV28 with TRBJ2-7; the D is unclear. Germline-derived CDR1 and CDR2 are MDHEN and SYDVKM. The CDR3 runs 13 residues. The germline V and J ends were trimmed by 3 bases and 2 bases, with 8 bases remaining between them. The CDR3 coding sequence is TGTGCCAGCAGTTTTACAGTAGCCTACGAGCAGTACTTC. Translated, it gives CASSFTVAYEQYF.

The chain links TRBV28 to TRBJ2-2; TRBD2 matches at 13 bases. The CDR3 consists of 15 residues. Unmatched junction bases numbered 5, after V lost 6 bases and J lost 7 bases. Looked up from germline, CDR1 is MDHEN and CDR2 is SYDVKM. CDR3: CASRQGLAGIGELFF. The CDR3 region has the DNA TGTGCCAGCAGGCAGGGACTAGCGGGAATCGGGGAGCTGTTTTTT.

The chain links TRBV3-1 (or the pseudogene TRBV3-2) to TRBJ1-5, with D unresolved. Germline V gene data show CDR1 as LGHDT and CDR2 as YNNKEL (reference sequence). This CDR3 region has 14 residues. The germline V and J ends were trimmed by 0 bases and 4 bases, with 7 bases remaining between them. The CDR3 sequence: CASSQDSANQPQHF. CDR3 sequence (DNA): TGTGCCAGCAGCCAAGATTCGGCGAATCAGCCCCAGCATTTT.

This rearrangement joins TRBV18 to TRBJ2-1, with D tentatively TRBD1 (5 bases). This CDR3 comprises 15 residues. Per the germline V gene, CDR1 is KGHSH and CDR2 is LQKENI. Trimming cost V 3 bases and J 2 bases, with 11 bases left between them. The CDR3 nucleotides are TGTGCCAGCTCACCCAGGGAAGTCACCTACAATGAGCAGTTCTTC. Translating it yields CASSPREVTYNEQFF.

DNA for the CDR3: TGTGCCAGCAGCACGCAGGGGGCGAATGAGCAGTTCTTC. Amino acid sequence: CASSTQGANEQFF. The V and J genes are TRBV7-8 and TRBJ2-1, with 8 bases that match TRBD1. The CDR3 contains 13 residues. Trimming took 5 bases from V and 7 from J; bases not matched to a gene: 4. The V gene's germline CDR1 is SGHVS and CDR2 FQNEAQ.

V gene TRBV9 combines with J gene TRBJ1-4; D gene unclear. V shed 3 bases and J shed 2 bases, with 8 bases lying between them. CDR1 and CDR2 (germline): SGDLS, YYNGEE. This CDR3 comprises 14 residues. The CDR3 loop is CASSDRATNEKLFF. CDR3 nucleotide sequence: TGTGCCAGCAGCGACCGGGCCACTAATGAAAAACTGTTTTTT.

The V and J genes are TRBV18 and TRBJ2-5; no firm D call. Trimming cost V 3 bases and J 1 base, with 9 bases left between them. This CDR3 is built from 14 residues. Germline loops: CDR1 KGHSH, CDR2 LQKENI. In nucleotides, the CDR3 is TGTGCCAGCTCACCGCCAAACCTCCAAGAGACCCAGTACTTC. This translates into CASSPPNLQETQYF.

V gene TRBV3-1 (or the pseudogene TRBV3-2) combines with J gene TRBJ2-7; possibly TRBD1 for D (7 bases). Germline V lookup: CDR1 LGHDT, CDR2 YNNKEL (reference sequence). CDR3 length: 17 amino acids. Deletions cut 1 base from V and 3 bases from J, with 19 bases between. The CDR3 sequence: CASSQVGSGRGFYEQYF. Here the CDR3 DNA reads TGTGCCAGCAGCCAAGTAGGTAGCGGCAGGGGGTTCTACGAGCAGTACTTC.

The J gene is TRBJ1-5, the V gene TRBV15; D gene ambiguous. The CDR3 sequence is 13 residues long. Germline CDR1 LNHNV, CDR2 YYDKDF (reference sequence). V was shortened by 9 bases and J by 0 bases, with 9 bases between the two germline ends. CDR3 sequence reads: CATGIYSNQPQHF. The CDR3 DNA follows: TGTGCCACAGGGATATATAGCAATCAGCCCCAGCATTTT.

V usage is TRBV3-1 (or the pseudogene TRBV3-2) and J usage is TRBJ1-6; weak D call: TRBD1 (5 bases). The CDR3 length is 12 residues. Looked up from germline, CDR1 is LGHDT and CDR2 is YNNKEL (reference sequence). The V end lost 0 bases, the J end lost 14 bases, and 8 bases lay between the germline ends. CDR3 nucleotides: TGTGCCAGCAGCCAAGAGGGGGACGCCCTCCACTTT. Protein sequence: CASSQEGDALHF.

CDR3 in DNA: TGTGCCAGCAGCGATGACTACACTGAAGCTTTCTTT. Translated, it gives CASSDDYTEAFF. The V gene is TRBV5-6, the J gene TRBJ1-1; D gene uncertain. Germline V gene data show CDR1 as SGHDT and CDR2 as YYEEEE. Trimming removed 4 bases from V and 3 bases from J, with 7 bases in between. This CDR3 contains 12 residues.

This clone came up a few times. The chain uses TRBV7-3 and TRBJ2-2; D call uncertain. Germline CDR1 and CDR2: SGHTA and FQGTGA. The CDR3 totals 13 residues. Trimming took off 5 bases at V and 1 base at J, with 5 bases between the two ends. The CDR3 bases are TGTGCCAGCAGCCCACAGAACACCGGGGAGCTGTTTTTT. It translates to CASSPQNTGELFF. The whole variable domain, remainder taken from reference TRBV7-3 and TRBJ2-2, is GAGVSQTPSNKVTEKGKYVELRCDPISGHTALYWYRQSLGQGPEFLIYFQGTGAADDSGLPNDRFFAVRPEGSVSTLKIQRTERGDSAVYLCASSPQNTGELFFGEGSRLTVL.

The CDR3 DNA sequence: TGTGCCACCAGCCCGGACAGGGGGAGTTGGAATACGCAGTATTTT. Amino acids: CATSPDRGSWNTQYF. The J gene is TRBJ2-3, the V gene TRBV24-1; 10 bases match TRBD1. The V segment lost 7 bases and the J segment 7 bases; nucleotides outside the gene matches: 10. The CDR3 contains 15 residues. CDR1 and CDR2 from the germline V gene are KGHDR and SFDVKD.